These T cell receptor beta chains were read from a single sample in a study of cytomegalovirus exposure and HLA in healthy donors. Only in-frame clones appear in the TCRdb table, and some are missing; sequencing was by immunoSEQ multiplex PCR. The sample lists approximately 90,000 clones; less than 80% were seen once. The sample consisted of PBMCs. These receptors came from a male donor in good health and CMV-seronegative. Both conserved end residues are part of each CDR3. The order of the fields is V gene, CDR3 protein.

>TRBV9
CASSVGTSGVISTDTQYF
>TRBV5-6
CASTRTGKRDNEQFF
>TRBV13
CASSYESGSGTGELFF
>TRBV6-6
CASSPVADTQYF
>TRBV6-6
CASNRAGEQYF
>TRBV7-2
CASGGQNNEQFF
>TRBV28
CASRGGGGYTF
>TRBV19
CASSIVWGRTNYGYTF
>TRBV5-1
CASSRTSGSTGELFF
>TRBV6-5
CASSNSGTSAYEQYF
>TRBV19
CASSTAGLGYEQYF
>TRBV6-5
CASSPKGDSEYGYTF
>TRBV7-2
CASSLESGNQPQHF
>TRBV6-4
CASSEIAGGHTDTQYF
>TRBV2
CASSEAAAGRGYTF
>TRBV7-2
CASTKEGPYSNQPQHF
>TRBV27
CASSLSWAPGTSAIPQRTDTQYF
>TRBV7-9
CASSPLSGRGQGDYGYTF
>TRBV19
CASSIDPRENIQYF
>TRBV18
CASSQGQNYEQYF
>TRBV9
CASSGRRNTEAFF
>TRBV19
CASMRQGNQPQHF
>TRBV5-5
CASSQTGADQPQHF